The 31 T cell receptor beta chains below come from one sample, sequenced in a study of T cells after yellow fever vaccination. TCRdb passed the 5' RACE reads through MiXCR, listing each CDR3 protein once. This table has just under 600,000 distinct CDR3 sequences, less than 15% appearing once. Sample: PBMCs, taken on the day of the yellow fever booster vaccination. These receptors were collected from a man aged 25 to 40 who received the YFV17D yellow fever vaccine.

This clonotype was detected only a few times. The chain combines TRBV10-2 with TRBJ2-5, with 9 bases fitting TRBD1. The germline CDR1 and CDR2 sequences are WSHSY and SAAADI. J was trimmed by 0 bases and V by 5 bases; bases with no gene match: 4. The CDR3 has 15 residues. In DNA form, the CDR3 reads TGCGCCAGCAGTCGTGGGACAGGGAACCAAGAGACCCAGTACTTC. As protein: CASSRGTGNQETQYF.

V and J are TRBV5-1 and TRBJ2-7; TRBD2 matches at 7 bases. The V gene end was trimmed by 7 bases and the J gene end by 3 bases; junction bases not matched to a gene: 4. CDR1 and CDR2 from the germline V gene are SGHRS and YFSETQ. The length of the CDR3 is 12 residues. The CDR3 sequence is CASGRDVYEQYF. The CDR3 coding sequence is TGCGCCAGCGGGAGGGATGTCTACGAGCAGTACTTC.

In this sample, this clonotype turned up a few times. As DNA, the CDR3 is TGTGCCAGCGGGGGGCAGTGGCAGTTCTTC. Translation gives CASGGQWQFF. The chain is built from TRBV7-9 and TRBJ2-1, with D tentatively TRBD1 or TRBD2 (6 bases each). Trimming took 8 bases from V and 12 from J, leaving 11 bases between them. The CDR3 consists of 10 residues. Germline-derived CDR1 and CDR2 are SEHNR and FQNEAQ (reference sequence).

This clonotype has only a few counts. The chain is built from TRBV30 and TRBJ2-3, with 7 bases matching TRBD2. There are 14 residues in the CDR3. Losses at the gene ends were 4 bases for V and 1 base for J; bases not matched to a gene: 5. From germline, CDR1 is GTSNPN and CDR2 SVGIG (reference sequence). CDR3 nucleotide sequence: TGTGCCTGGACCCGAACTAGCGGCACAGATACGCAGTATTTT. Translated: CAWTRTSGTDTQYF.

V gene TRBV4-3 combines with J gene TRBJ2-5; D is ambiguous. Germline values: CDR1 LGHNA, CDR2 YSLEER. This CDR3 has 15 residues. Trimming cost V 2 bases and J 5 bases, with 15 bases left between them. CDR3 sequence: CASSQMLRSGETQYF. CDR3 sequence (DNA): TGCGCCAGCAGCCAAATGTTGAGGAGTGGGGAGACCCAGTACTTC.

This rearrangement joins TRBV28 to TRBJ2-1, with TRBD2 as a possible D gene (6 bases). This CDR3 contains 13 residues. Trimming cost V 7 bases and J 7 bases, with 14 bases left between them. Germline V gene data show CDR1 as MDHEN and CDR2 as SYDVKM. The CDR3 coding sequence is TGTGCCAGCATCCTTACGGGGGAGAATGAGCAGTTCTTC. This translates into CASILTGENEQFF.

This clonotype was recorded a few times. The J gene is TRBJ2-3, the V gene TRBV19; D unclear. The germline V gene has CDR1 LNHDA and CDR2 SQIVND (reference sequence). The CDR3 is 14 amino acids. Trimming took off 3 bases at V and 7 bases at J, with 14 bases between the two ends. The CDR3 coding sequence is TGTGCCAGTAGTATGGCTGGGCCCTCAAATACGCAGTATTTT. Protein sequence: CASSMAGPSNTQYF.

This clonotype has a handful of counts. V gene TRBV6-5 combines with J gene TRBJ1-6; the D gene is possibly TRBD1 (5 bases). This CDR3 region has 16 residues. CDR1 is MNHEY, CDR2 SVGAGI, per germline. The V end lost 0 bases, the J end lost 6 bases, and 12 bases lay between the germline ends. CDR3 DNA: TGTGCCAGCAGTTACTCAGGCAGGGCGGGTAATTCACCCCTCCACTTT. It translates to CASSYSGRAGNSPLHF.

In its sample, this clonotype was seen many times. V and J are TRBV5-1 and TRBJ2-1; 8 positions agree with TRBD1. This CDR3 region has 16 residues. V lost 0 bases to trimming and J lost 4 bases; unmatched junction nucleotides: 6. Germline V gene sequence: CDR1 SGHRS, CDR2 YFSETQ. CDR3 sequence: CASSLARTGSYNEQFF. Here the CDR3 DNA reads TGCGCCAGCAGCTTGGCGAGGACAGGGTCGTACAATGAGCAGTTCTTC. The full variable domain, in which reference TRBV5-1 and TRBJ2-1 provide the parts outside the CDR3, is KAGVTQTPRYLIKTRGQQVTLSCSPISGHRSVSWYQQTPGQGLQFLFEYFSETQRNKGNFPGRFSGRQFSNSRSEMNVSTLELGDSALYLCASSLARTGSYNEQFFGPGTRLTVL.

The chain is built from TRBV5-8 and TRBJ2-5; 7 bases match TRBD2. The CDR3 runs to 16 residues. V shed 0 bases and J 2 bases; nucleotides not matched to a gene: 7. Germline V CDR1 and CDR2: SGHTS, YDEGEE. CDR3 protein: CASSLGESSGQETQYF. DNA for the CDR3: TGTGCCAGCAGCTTGGGCGAGTCTAGCGGACAAGAGACCCAGTACTTC.

The chain combines TRBV9 with TRBJ2-2; D is perhaps TRBD1 (6 bases). The CDR3 has 16 amino acids. Looked up from germline, CDR1 is SGDLS and CDR2 is YYNGEE. V dropped 3 bases and J dropped 2 bases, with 14 bases sitting between them. Here the CDR3 DNA reads TGTGCCAGCAGCGACAAAACGGACAGCAACACCGGGGAGCTGTTTTTT. It yields the protein CASSDKTDSNTGELFF.

The table lists this clonotype with a few counts. The V and J genes are TRBV28 and TRBJ1-1; perhaps TRBD1 as D (5 bases). The CDR3 contains 11 residues. V lost 6 bases to trimming and J lost 11 bases, with 13 bases between them. Looked up from germline, CDR1 is MDHEN and CDR2 is SYDVKM. The CDR3 coding sequence is TGTGCCAGCAGCAAGATTGGGGCCGCTTTCTTT. It encodes CASSKIGAAFF. The full variable domain, rest sourced from reference TRBV28 and TRBJ1-1, is DVKVTQSSRYLVKRTGEKVFLECVQDMDHENMFWYRQDPGLGLRLIYFSYDVKMKEKGDIPEGYSVSREKKERFSLILESASTNQTSMYLCASSKIGAAFFGQGTRLTVV.

This clonotype has a handful of counts. The chain has TRBV12-3 or TRBV12-4 and TRBJ1-4; no firm D call. This CDR3 is 11 amino acids long. V gave up 8 bases and J gave up 12 bases, with 13 bases separating them. CDR3 loop: CASALGGELFF. CDR3 bases: TGTGCCAGCGCACTGGGAGGCGAACTGTTTTTT.

This clonotype showed up just a few times. V gene TRBV7-3 combines with J gene TRBJ2-1, with 10 bases fitting TRBD1. The CDR3 is made up of 15 amino acids. CDR1 SGHTA and CDR2 FQGTGA come from the germline V gene. Trimming cost V 6 bases and J 6 bases; bases outside gene matches: 8. As DNA, the CDR3 is TGTGCCAGCAGTGACAGGGGGCAGCCTGGCAATGAGCAGTTCTTC. It codes for CASSDRGQPGNEQFF.

The table lists this clonotype with a few counts. This chain uses TRBV20-1 with TRBJ2-1; 7 bases are shared with TRBD2. The V gene's germline CDR1 is DFQATT and CDR2 SNEGSKA (reference sequence). The CDR3 length is 18 residues. The trim removed 0 bases at V and 7 bases at J, leaving 18 bases unmatched. CDR3 amino acids: CSARDPLLGGRLGNEQFF. The DNA of the CDR3 is TGCAGTGCTAGAGATCCCCTTTTAGGCGGGAGACTAGGAAATGAGCAGTTCTTC.

This clonotype was found a few times. This chain uses TRBV5-1 with TRBJ1-2; a weak D match, TRBD1 (6 bases). The germline V and J ends were trimmed by 3 bases and 3 bases, with 15 bases remaining between them. Germline-derived CDR1 and CDR2 are SGHRS and YFSETQ. CDR3 size: 15 residues. DNA for the CDR3: TGCGCCAGCAGCTCTTCCGGACAGTCCCACTATGGCTACACCTTC. It codes for CASSSSGQSHYGYTF.

V is TRBV9 and J is TRBJ1-1; D is unclear. Trimming stripped 0 bases from V and 3 bases from J, with 6 bases between. The CDR3 has 13 amino acids. Germline-derived CDR1 and CDR2 are SGDLS and YYNGEE. Here the CDR3 reads CASSVARDTEAFF. Written as DNA, the CDR3 is TGTGCCAGCAGCGTAGCTCGAGACACTGAAGCTTTCTTT. The full variable domain, completed using reference TRBV9 and TRBJ1-1, is DSGVTQTPKHLITATGQRVTLRCSPRSGDLSVYWYQQSLDQGLQFLIQYYNGEERAKGNILERFSAQQFPDLHSELNLSSLELGDSALYFCASSVARDTEAFFGQGTRLTVV.

The rearrangement links TRBV25-1 to TRBJ2-7; D gene ambiguous. V lost 4 bases and J lost 2, with 12 bases in between. CDR3 length: 14 amino acids. The V gene's germline CDR1 is MGHDK and CDR2 SYGVNS. CDR3 nucleotides: TGTGCCAGCAGTGCACAAACGTTCCCCTACGAGCAGTACTTC. It specifies CASSAQTFPYEQYF.

V and J are TRBV6-1 and TRBJ1-1; D call uncertain. The germline CDR1 and CDR2 sequences are MNHNS and SASEGT. The length of the CDR3 is 14 residues. The V end lost 7 bases, the J end lost 0 bases, and 12 bases lay between the germline ends. In nucleotides, the CDR3 is TGTGCCAGCACCCCGGGGAACATGAACACTGAAGCTTTCTTT. As protein: CASTPGNMNTEAFF.

This clonotype came up a few times. The J gene is TRBJ2-1, the V gene TRBV4-3, with TRBD2 matching over 7 bases. With V trimmed by 0 bases and J by 11 bases, 7 bases remained unmatched. The germline CDR1 and CDR2 sequences are LGHNA and YSLEER. This CDR3 region has 14 residues. The CDR3 reads CASSQDQFGRQQFF. In DNA, the CDR3 is TGCGCCAGCAGCCAAGATCAGTTCGGGAGGCAGCAGTTCTTC.

The chain carries TRBV5-5 and TRBJ1-5, with D uncertain. Germline CDR1 SGHKS, CDR2 YYEKEE (reference sequence). V dropped 4 bases and J dropped 4 bases, with 15 bases sitting between them. The CDR3 extends over 15 amino acids. Here the CDR3 DNA reads TGTGCCAGCAGCCCCTACGCGACTGTAAATCAGCCCCAGCATTTT. Its protein is CASSPYATVNQPQHF.

The J gene is TRBJ2-5, the V gene TRBV10-3, with D perhaps given as TRBD1 or TRBD2 (5 bases each). V lost 8 bases and J lost 3, with 10 bases in between. The CDR3 has 12 amino acids. Germline loops: CDR1 ENHRY, CDR2 SYGVKD. The CDR3 is CAIGGREETQYF. The CDR3 DNA reads TGTGCCATCGGGGGAAGAGAAGAGACCCAGTACTTC.

This clonotype turned up a few times. This chain joins TRBV12-3 or TRBV12-4 and TRBJ2-2; possible D gene TRBD2, 7 bases. The length of the CDR3 is 16 residues. V lost 6 bases, J lost 3 bases, and 17 bases lay in between. The CDR3 protein is CASSPGEGRDTGELFF. The CDR3 DNA follows: TGTGCCAGCAGCCCAGGGGAGGGGCGGGACACCGGGGAGCTGTTTTTT.

The chain employs TRBV18 and TRBJ1-4; unclear D gene. V lost 3 bases and J lost 0, with 8 bases in between. The germline V gene has CDR1 KGHSH and CDR2 LQKENI. The CDR3 has 15 amino acids. The CDR3 DNA follows: TGTGCCAGCTCACCGCTCGGAACAACTAATGAAAAACTGTTTTTT. This codes for CASSPLGTTNEKLFF.

The table lists this clonotype with a few counts. The gene calls are TRBV27 and TRBJ2-5; D may correspond to TRBD1 or TRBD2 (5 bases each). Germline V gene lookup returns CDR1 MNHEY and CDR2 SMNVEV (reference sequence). V was trimmed by 7 bases and J by 5 bases, leaving 23 bases between them. This CDR3 contains 16 residues. The CDR3 DNA reads as TGTGCCAGCAAAAATTGGGGCAGGGACGGTTGGGAGACCCAGTACTTC. It codes for CASKNWGRDGWETQYF.

This clonotype has only a few counts. The chain couples TRBV7-9 to TRBJ1-6; D gene uncertain. Germline values: CDR1 SEHNR, CDR2 FQNEAQ (reference sequence). The V end was cut by 2 bases, the J end by 10 bases, with 12 bases between. This CDR3 is 14 amino acids long. The CDR3 DNA follows: TGTGCCAGCAGCTTAAAATCGGCACACTCACCCCTCCACTTT. It is translated as CASSLKSAHSPLHF.

This clonotype was found a few times. The rearrangement uses TRBV6-5 and TRBJ1-5, with TRBD1 as a possible D gene (5 bases). This CDR3 comprises 15 residues. The V gene lost 0 bases and the J gene lost 3 bases, with 9 bases spanning the gap. Germline V gene lookup returns CDR1 MNHEY and CDR2 SVGAGI. CDR3 sequence (DNA): TGTGCCAGCAGTTACTCGGGGGAGCCCAATCAGCCCCAGCATTTT. Its protein product is CASSYSGEPNQPQHF.

This clonotype was seen repeatedly, ten times or more. This chain connects TRBV16 to TRBJ2-1; 8 positions agree with TRBD1. V was clipped by 8 bases and J by 8 bases; unmatched bases: 2. Germline V gene data show CDR1 as KGHSY and CDR2 as FQNENV. CDR3 length: 11 amino acids. CDR3 sequence reads: CASGQGYEQFF. For the CDR3, the DNA is TGTGCCAGCGGACAGGGCTATGAGCAGTTCTTC.

The DNA for the CDR3 is TGTGCCTGTAGCGGGCCAACGCCCATCGGTGGCTACACCTTC. Encoded protein: CACSGPTPIGGYTF. The chain is built from TRBV30 and TRBJ1-2; no reliable D call. The CDR3 loop spans 14 amino acids. The V and J ends lost 6 bases and 7 bases respectively, with 21 bases between them. Germline V gives CDR1 GTSNPN, CDR2 SVGIG (reference sequence).

This clonotype was found a few times. The chain recombines TRBV7-3 with TRBJ2-5; 7 positions match TRBD2. CDR1 and CDR2 from the germline V gene are SGHTA and FQGTGA. With 2 bases clipped from V and 5 bases from J, the junction kept 8 bases outside the gene matches. The CDR3 has 15 residues. CDR3 nucleotides: TGTGCCAGCAGCTTATCCCCGGGGGGTGGCGAGACCCAGTACTTC. As protein: CASSLSPGGGETQYF.

Worth noting for this clonotype: A junction boundary mismatches the germline segment, possibly from a read error. The CDR3 bases are TGCAGTCCTAGGCCCCCCCCTCCAGGGGCCAGACGAGATACGCAGTATTTT. Its translation: CSPRPPPPGARRDTQYF. The J gene is TRBJ2-3, the V gene TRBV20-1; the D gene is possibly TRBD1 (6 bases). The CDR3 length is 17 residues. Germline V gives CDR1 DFQATT, CDR2 SNEGSKA (reference sequence).